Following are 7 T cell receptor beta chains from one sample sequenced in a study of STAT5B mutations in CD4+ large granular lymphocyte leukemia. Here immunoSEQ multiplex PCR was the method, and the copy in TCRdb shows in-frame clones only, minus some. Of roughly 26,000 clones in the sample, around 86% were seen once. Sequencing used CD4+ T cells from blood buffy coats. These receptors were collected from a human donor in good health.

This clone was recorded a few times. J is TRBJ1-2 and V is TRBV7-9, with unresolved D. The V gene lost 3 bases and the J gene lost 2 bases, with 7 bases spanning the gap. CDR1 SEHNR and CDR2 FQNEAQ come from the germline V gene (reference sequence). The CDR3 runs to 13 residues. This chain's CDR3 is CASSFNGNYGYTF. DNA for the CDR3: TGTGCCAGCAGCTTTAATGGGAACTATGGCTACACCTTC.

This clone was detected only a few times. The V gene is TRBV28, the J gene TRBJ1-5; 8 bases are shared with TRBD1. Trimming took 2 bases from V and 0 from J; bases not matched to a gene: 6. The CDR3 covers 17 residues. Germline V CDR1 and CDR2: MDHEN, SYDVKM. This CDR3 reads CASSLTGGVYSNQPQHF. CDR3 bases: TGTGCCAGCAGTTTAACAGGGGGTGTTTATAGCAATCAGCCCCAGCATTTT.

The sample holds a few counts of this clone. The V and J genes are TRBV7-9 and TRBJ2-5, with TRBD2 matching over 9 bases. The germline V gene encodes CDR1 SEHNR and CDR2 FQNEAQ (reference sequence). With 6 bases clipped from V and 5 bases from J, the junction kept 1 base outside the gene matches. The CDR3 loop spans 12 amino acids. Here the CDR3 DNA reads TGTGCCAGCAGGCTAGCGGGGGAGACCCAGTACTTC. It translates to CASRLAGETQYF.

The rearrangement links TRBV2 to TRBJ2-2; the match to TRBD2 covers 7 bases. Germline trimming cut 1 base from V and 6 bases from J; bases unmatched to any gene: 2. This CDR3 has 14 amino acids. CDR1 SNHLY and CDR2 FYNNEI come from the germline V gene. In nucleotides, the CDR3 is TGTGCCAGCAGTGAAGGGCTAGCGGCCGGGGAGCTGTTTTTT. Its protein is CASSEGLAAGELFF.

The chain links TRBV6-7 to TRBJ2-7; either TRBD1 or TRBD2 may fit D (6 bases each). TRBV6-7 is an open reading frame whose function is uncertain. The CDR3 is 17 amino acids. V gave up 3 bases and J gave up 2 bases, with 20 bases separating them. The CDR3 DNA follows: TGTGCCAGCAGTTATAGGAGGGGGTTGAGGGGAACCTACGAGCAGTACGTC. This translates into CASSYRRGLRGTYEQYV.

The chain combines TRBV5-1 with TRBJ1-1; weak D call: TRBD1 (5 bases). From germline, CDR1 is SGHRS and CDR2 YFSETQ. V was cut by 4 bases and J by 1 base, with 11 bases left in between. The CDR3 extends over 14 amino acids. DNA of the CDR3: TGCGCCAGCAGCCAGGGACCGTCGAACACTGAAGCTTTCTTT. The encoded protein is CASSQGPSNTEAFF.

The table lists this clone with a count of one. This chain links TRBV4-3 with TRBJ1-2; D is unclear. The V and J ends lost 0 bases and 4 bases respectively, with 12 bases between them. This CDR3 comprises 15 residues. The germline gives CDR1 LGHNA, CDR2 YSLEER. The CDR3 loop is CASSQDGEWGYGYTF. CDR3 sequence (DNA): TGCGCCAGCAGCCAAGATGGGGAATGGGGCTATGGCTACACCTTC.